One sample yielded the 28 T cell receptor beta chains listed below, sequenced in a study of T cell responses to AZD1222 COVID-19 vaccine. Sequenced by immunoSEQ multiplex PCR; TCRdb stores in-frame clones only, minus some. The sample shows some 80,000 clones, 60% to 85% of them seen only once. Material: peripheral blood, obtained 28 days after the second dose of the MenACWY control vaccine. The receptor set was obtained from an adult who received the MenACWY meningococcal vaccine as a control.

This chain uses TRBV10-3 with TRBJ2-1; tentatively, D is TRBD2 (6 bases). V was pared by 7 bases and J by 10 bases, with 11 bases between. There are 11 residues in the CDR3. Germline V gene sequence: CDR1 ENHRY, CDR2 SYGVKD. In DNA form, the CDR3 reads TGTGCCATCACCGGGGGAAGGGAGCAGTTCTTC. Translated, it gives CAITGGREQFF.

V usage is TRBV20-1 and J usage is TRBJ2-3; D not resolved. The germline CDR1 and CDR2 sequences are DFQATT and SNEGSKA (reference sequence). Trimming stripped 5 bases from V and 2 bases from J, with 5 bases between. The CDR3 extends over 11 amino acids. The CDR3 bases are TGCAGTGCTTCTACCACAGATACGCAGTATTTT. It encodes CSASTTDTQYF.

Details on this clone: Different DNA sequences within this sample yield the same CDR3. The CDR3 coding sequence is TGTGCCACCAGCAGTAGGGACAGGCCTAACAATGAGCAGTTCTTC. It specifies CATSSRDRPNNEQFF. The rearrangement uses TRBV15 and TRBJ2-1; 8 bases line up with TRBD1. After removal of 3 bases from V and 5 bases from J, the junction contained 6 bases not matched to a gene. Germline CDR1 is LNHNV and CDR2 is YYDKDF (reference sequence). The CDR3 covers 15 residues.

This chain connects TRBV5-6 to TRBJ2-7; D is undetermined. In germline, CDR1 is SGHDT, CDR2 YYEEEE. V was clipped by 0 bases and J by 2 bases, with 9 bases between them. The CDR3 contains 14 residues. CDR3 DNA sequence: TGTGCCAGCAGCTTGGGGGTAGGGACCTACGAGCAGTACTTC. Its translation is CASSLGVGTYEQYF.

This clone has a handful of counts. The chain is built from TRBV19 and TRBJ1-5; 8 bases map to TRBD1. After removal of 7 bases from V and 6 bases from J, the junction contained 8 bases not matched to a gene. The germline V gene encodes CDR1 LNHDA and CDR2 SQIVND (reference sequence). This CDR3 has 14 amino acids. CDR3 nucleotides: TGTGCCAGTAATCTCGACAGGGGAGGTCAGCCCCAGCATTTT. It yields the protein CASNLDRGGQPQHF. Looking up the rest from reference TRBV19 and TRBJ1-5 gives the full variable domain: DGGITQSPKYLFRKEGQNVTLSCEQNLNHDAMYWYRQDPGQGLRLIYYSQIVNDFQKGDIAEGYSVSREKKESFPLTVTSAQKNPTAFYLCASNLDRGGQPQHFGDGTRLSIL.

V is TRBV5-5 and J is TRBJ1-1; no firm D call. The V end was cut by 2 bases, the J end by 6 bases, with 11 bases between. The CDR3 runs to 13 residues. Per the germline V gene, CDR1 is SGHKS and CDR2 is YYEKEE (reference sequence). The CDR3 here is CASSFTAVSEAFF. CDR3 in DNA: TGTGCCAGCAGCTTCACGGCGGTCTCTGAAGCTTTCTTT. Looking up the rest from reference TRBV5-5 and TRBJ1-1 gives the full variable domain: DAGVTQSPTHLIKTRGQQVTLRCSPISGHKSVSWYQQVLGQGPQFIFQYYEKEERGRGNFPDRFSARQFPNYSSELNVNALLLGDSALYLCASSFTAVSEAFFGQGTRLTVV.

This clone came up a few times. The rearrangement uses TRBV18 and TRBJ1-4; D unclear. The CDR3 runs to 15 residues. Germline V gives CDR1 KGHSH, CDR2 LQKENI. V was cut by 6 bases and J by 0 bases, with 11 bases left in between. The CDR3 protein is CASSPREATNEKLFF. CDR3 nucleotides: TGTGCCAGCTCCCCCAGAGAAGCAACTAATGAAAAACTGTTTTTT.

The chain couples TRBV18 to TRBJ1-1; D may be TRBD1 (5 bases). Trimming cost V 5 bases and J 0 bases, with 10 bases left between them. The CDR3 totals 14 residues. Germline lookup yields CDR1 KGHSH and CDR2 LQKENI. CDR3 sequence: CASSSTAVNTEAFF. CDR3 coding DNA: TGTGCCAGCTCATCGACAGCGGTGAACACTGAAGCTTTCTTT.

The chain recombines TRBV19 with TRBJ1-6; no clear D. V shed 4 bases and J shed 6 bases, with 13 bases lying between them. CDR1 and CDR2 from the germline V gene are LNHDA and SQIVND (reference sequence). The CDR3 is made up of 15 amino acids. CDR3 region: CASSTGPVGNSPLHF. DNA of the CDR3: TGTGCCAGTAGTACAGGTCCAGTTGGTAATTCACCCCTCCACTTT.

This chain's CDR3 is CASSSLQETQYF. The CDR3 bases are TGTGCCAGCAGCTCTTTACAAGAGACCCAGTACTTC. The chain uses TRBV6-5 and TRBJ2-5; D not certain. In germline, CDR1 is MNHEY, CDR2 SVGAGI. Between the trimmed V and J ends, which lost 6 bases and 2 bases, there was a span of 7 bases. The CDR3 extends over 12 amino acids.

This clone was found a few times. The CDR3 region has the DNA TGTGCCAGTAGTAGTTCGGTGAAAATGAAGCAGTTCTTC. It encodes CASSSSVKMKQFF. The chain combines TRBV19 with TRBJ2-1; no clear D. The germline V and J ends were trimmed by 4 bases and 11 bases, with 15 bases remaining between them. CDR1 LNHDA and CDR2 SQIVND come from the germline V gene (reference sequence). This CDR3 contains 13 residues.

The chain links TRBV6-1 to TRBJ1-1; TRBD1 might be the D (6 bases). The germline V gene has CDR1 MNHNS and CDR2 SASEGT. This CDR3 is 15 amino acids long. Trimming removed 1 base from V and 5 bases from J, with 14 bases in between. The DNA for the CDR3 is TGTGCCAGCAGTGAAGGTTGGGGGGCGAGGACTGAAGCTTTCTTT. Translating gives CASSEGWGARTEAFF.

The genes are TRBV30 and TRBJ2-5; a possible D gene is TRBD1 (6 bases). The CDR3 totals 14 residues. Germline loops: CDR1 GTSNPN, CDR2 SVGIG (reference sequence). Trimming shortened V by 0 bases and J by 4 bases, and 12 bases separated the two germline ends. The CDR3: CAWSVEQGRETQYF. In nucleotides, the CDR3 is TGTGCCTGGAGTGTAGAACAGGGCCGAGAGACCCAGTACTTC.

As concerns this clone: The junction departs from the called germline gene at one end, perhaps through a read error. This sample includes further DNA sequences coding for the same CDR3. The V gene is TRBV19, the J gene TRBJ2-2; 10 bases are shared with TRBD1. From germline, CDR1 is LNHDA and CDR2 SQIVND (reference sequence). The CDR3 contains 15 residues. CDR3 in DNA: TGTGCCAGTGATTCCGGGACAGGGGTGACCGGGGAGTTGTTTTTT. Translating gives CASDSGTGVTGELFF.

The chain joins TRBV29-1 to TRBJ2-7, with D perhaps matching TRBD2 (7 bases). The CDR3 runs 13 residues. V was clipped by 6 bases and J by 8 bases, with 20 bases between them. The V gene's germline CDR1 is SQVTM and CDR2 ANQGSEA. CDR3 bases: TGCAGCGTCGTAGGGGGGGGGTCAGAGCAGCAGTACTTC. Amino acid sequence: CSVVGGGSEQQYF.

This chain links TRBV6-1 with TRBJ2-7, with 10 bases matching TRBD2. Germline loops: CDR1 MNHNS, CDR2 SASEGT. V shed 0 bases and J 2 bases; nucleotides not matched to a gene: 1. The CDR3 loop spans 15 amino acids. CDR3 nucleotides: TGTGCCAGCAGTGAAGCGCTAGCGGGGGCCTACGAGCAGTACTTC. Its translation is CASSEALAGAYEQYF.

The chain couples TRBV5-8 to TRBJ1-5, with D unresolved. Germline CDR1 SGHTS, CDR2 YDEGEE. The V end was cut by 4 bases, the J end by 7 bases, with 12 bases between. This CDR3 spans 13 amino acids. CDR3 amino acids: CASSQQVGQPQHF. CDR3 sequence (DNA): TGTGCCAGCAGCCAGCAGGTTGGGCAGCCCCAGCATTTT.

The chain uses TRBV2 and TRBJ1-2; TRBD1 matches 7 bases. V lost 2 bases to trimming and J lost 4 bases; unmatched junction nucleotides: 16. This CDR3 has 18 residues. Germline V CDR1 and CDR2: SNHLY, FYNNEI. CDR3 in DNA: TGTGCCAGCAGTGAAAGAGGGCAGGGGGTGGGTCGTAGCTATGGCTACACCTTC. This translates into CASSERGQGVGRSYGYTF.

CDR3 DNA sequence: TGTGCCAGCAGCGTAGATGATTATGGGGCCCCCCGGGGCAATGAGCAGTTCTTC. Protein product: CASSVDDYGAPRGNEQFF. This chain links TRBV9 with TRBJ2-1; possibly TRBD1 or TRBD2 for D (5 bases each). The CDR3 is 18 amino acids. CDR1 SGDLS and CDR2 YYNGEE come from the germline V gene. Trimming pared 0 bases from V and 6 bases from J, leaving 22 bases between.

V usage is TRBV3-1 (or the pseudogene TRBV3-2) and J usage is TRBJ2-2; TRBD2 agrees at 8 bases. After removal of 0 bases from V and 8 bases from J, the junction contained 8 bases not matched to a gene. This CDR3 has 16 amino acids. CDR1 is LGHDT and CDR2 is YNNKEL in the germline V gene (reference sequence). CDR3 in DNA: TGTGCCAGCAGCCAAGATCCAGGACTAGCCTCGGGGGAGCTGTTTTTT. The encoded protein is CASSQDPGLASGELFF.

The chain uses TRBV2 and TRBJ1-4, with unresolved D. The CDR3 spans 12 residues. Germline CDR1 and CDR2: SNHLY and FYNNEI. V lost 5 bases, J lost 11 bases, and 12 bases lay in between. CDR3 sequence (DNA): TGTGCCAGCAGTCCCCTCCCATCCAAACTGTTTTTT. Translated: CASSPLPSKLFF. The full variable domain, with the rest looked up from reference TRBV2 and TRBJ1-4, is EPEVTQTPSHQVTQMGQEVILRCVPISNHLYFYWYRQILGQKVEFLVSFYNNEISEKSEIFDDQFSVERPDGSNFTLKIRSTKLEDSAMYFCASSPLPSKLFFGSGTQLSVL.

The CDR3 sequence is CASSFGTGMETQYF. In DNA form, the CDR3 reads TGTGCCAGCAGCTTCGGGACAGGGATGGAGACCCAGTACTTC. This chain uses TRBV11-1 with TRBJ2-5, with 9 bases matching TRBD1. Trimming removed 3 bases from V and 5 bases from J; junction bases left unmatched: 4. The CDR3 has 14 residues. In germline, CDR1 is SGHAT, CDR2 FQDESV (reference sequence).

The CDR3 DNA reads as TGTGCCAGCAGTTTATCGTCCGGGACCCCTGGATGGATAACTTTCTTT. This gives the protein CASSLSSGTPGWITFF. The V gene is TRBV27, the J gene TRBJ1-1; perhaps TRBD1 as D (5 bases). Trimming shortened V by 0 bases and J by 12 bases, and 23 bases separated the two germline ends. This CDR3 spans 16 amino acids. CDR1 and CDR2 from the germline V gene are MNHEY and SMNVEV (reference sequence).

This chain connects TRBV3-1 (or the pseudogene TRBV3-2) to TRBJ2-3; D remains ambiguous. Trimming took off 0 bases at V and 6 bases at J, with 13 bases between the two ends. Germline V CDR1 and CDR2: LGHDT, YNNKEL (reference sequence). The CDR3 loop spans 15 amino acids. For the CDR3, the DNA is TGTGCCAGCAGCCAAGATATCTCACCAACCGATACGCAGTATTTT. This codes for CASSQDISPTDTQYF.

The chain combines TRBV9 with TRBJ2-1; no reliable D call. The CDR3 loop spans 12 amino acids. Germline V gives CDR1 SGDLS, CDR2 YYNGEE. V lost 3 bases, J lost 8 bases, and 9 bases lay in between. The CDR3 spells CASSGEGYEQFF. In DNA form, the CDR3 reads TGTGCCAGCAGCGGGGAAGGCTATGAGCAGTTCTTC.

The J gene is TRBJ1-3, the V gene TRBV5-6; D not certain. Germline V gene data show CDR1 as SGHDT and CDR2 as YYEEEE. The CDR3 contains 12 residues. The germline V and J ends were trimmed by 3 bases and 2 bases, with 3 bases remaining between them. CDR3 residues: CASSWAGNTIYF. The CDR3 coding sequence is TGTGCCAGCAGCTGGGCTGGAAACACCATATATTTT.

This clone was recorded a few times. The V gene is TRBV27, the J gene TRBJ1-1; the D gene is possibly TRBD1 (5 bases). CDR1 and CDR2 from the germline V gene are MNHEY and SMNVEV (reference sequence). Trimming removed 2 bases at V and 6 bases at J, with 16 bases between. The CDR3 has 15 residues. CDR3: CASSLSGGPYSEAFF. The CDR3 DNA is TGTGCCAGCAGTTTAAGCGGGGGTCCGTACTCTGAAGCTTTCTTT.

This chain links TRBV28 with TRBJ1-1, with a tentative D call TRBD1 (5 bases). The length of the CDR3 is 15 residues. Looked up from germline, CDR1 is MDHEN and CDR2 is SYDVKM. The V end lost 9 bases, the J end lost 1 base, and 18 bases lay between the germline ends. Here the CDR3 DNA reads TGTGCCAGGGGAATATCTAGGGGTAGGAACACTGAAGCTTTCTTT. The encoded protein is CARGISRGRNTEAFF.